The sequence of this T cell receptor (beta chain) was determined in a study of CD8+ T cells in alopecia areata. Overall study: Tofacitinib administration to treated patients was oral, at 5 to 10 mg twice daily. The SALT score measured affected scalp surface percentage in treated patients.

CDR1 and CDR2 (germline): DFQATT, SNEGSKA (reference sequence). This CDR3 has 11 amino acids. V dropped 5 bases and J dropped 3 bases, with 8 bases sitting between them. Findings of the study overall: Scalp clonality, together with expanded CD8+ clones among the top 100, fell significantly with tofacitinib.

The sample's treatment: oral pan-JAK inhibitor, 5-10 mg twice daily. RNA was isolated and reverse transcribed to cDNA, the sequencing template. Clones were sequenced by immunoSEQ multiplex PCR, and TCRdb holds only the in-frame ones, with some missing. Here the sample spans under 200,000 clones, around 60% being singletons. Only a few counts were recorded for this clone. Its target is not known. Sequencing used CD4+ T cells sorted from blood, obtained at week 24, from a patient treated with tofacitinib. This TCR derives from a human donor with alopecia areata. The chain couples TRBV20-1 to TRBJ2-7; D is unresolved. CDR3 sequence reads: CSAFSHYEQYF. CDR3 coding DNA: TGCAGTGCTTTTTCACACTACGAGCAGTACTTC.